This entry concerns a single T cell receptor (beta chain). Its antigen remains unidentified. The data derive from a study of shared clonotypes between healthy human individuals. Notes on the study in general: Sharing across four donors was highest in naive CD4 (roughly 5%) and lowest in memory CD8 (around 0.4%).

This CDR3 spans 17 amino acids. V lost 4 bases, J lost 0 bases, and 15 bases lay in between. Germline CDR1 is KGHSH and CDR2 is LQKENI. The study separated CD4+ cells into CD45RA+ naive and CD45RA-negative memory subsets. Sorted-subset replicate PCR reactions contained 200 to 250 ng DNA, corresponding to about 30,000 T cell genomes. Profiled with immunoSEQ multiplex PCR; TCRdb holds only in-frame clones, not every one. The table shows some 580,000 clones, with about 96% occurring only once. The TCR was taken from a woman aged 25 to 39 in good health. This chain joins TRBV18 and TRBJ1-4; D might be TRBD1 (5 bases). The material sequenced was naive CD4+ T cells sorted from blood. Subset: CD45RA+ positively selected. CDR3 sequence (DNA): TGTGCCAGCTCACGTGGACAAGTCCATGCAACTAATGAAAAACTGTTTTTT. Protein product: CASSRGQVHATNEKLFF.